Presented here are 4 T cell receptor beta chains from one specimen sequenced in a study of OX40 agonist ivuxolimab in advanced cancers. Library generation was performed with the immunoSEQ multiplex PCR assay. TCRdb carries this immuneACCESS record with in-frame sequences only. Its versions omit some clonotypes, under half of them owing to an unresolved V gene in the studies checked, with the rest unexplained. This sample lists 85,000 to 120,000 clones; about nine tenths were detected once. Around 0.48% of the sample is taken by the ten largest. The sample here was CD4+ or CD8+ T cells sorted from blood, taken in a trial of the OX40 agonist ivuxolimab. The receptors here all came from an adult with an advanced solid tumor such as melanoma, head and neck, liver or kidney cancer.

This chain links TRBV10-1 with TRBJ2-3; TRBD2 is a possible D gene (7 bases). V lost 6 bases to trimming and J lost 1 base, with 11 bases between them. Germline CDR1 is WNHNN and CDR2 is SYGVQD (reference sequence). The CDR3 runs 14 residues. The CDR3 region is CASRAGHGTDTQYF. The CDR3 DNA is TGCGCCAGCAGAGCGGGACACGGCACAGATACGCAGTATTTT.

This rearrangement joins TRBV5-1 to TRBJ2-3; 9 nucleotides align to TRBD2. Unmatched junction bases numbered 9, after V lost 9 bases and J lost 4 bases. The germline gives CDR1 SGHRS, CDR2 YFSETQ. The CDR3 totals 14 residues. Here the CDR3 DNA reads TGCGCCACCCATGGCGGGGGGGTAGCAGATACGCAGTATTTT. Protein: CATHGGGVADTQYF.

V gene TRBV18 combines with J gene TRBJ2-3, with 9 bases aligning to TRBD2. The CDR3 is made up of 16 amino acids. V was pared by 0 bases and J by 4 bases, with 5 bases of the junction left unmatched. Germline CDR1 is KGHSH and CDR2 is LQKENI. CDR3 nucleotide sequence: TGTGCCAGCTCACCACCGAACGCGGGGGGGCCAGATACGCAGTATTTT. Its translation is CASSPPNAGGPDTQYF.

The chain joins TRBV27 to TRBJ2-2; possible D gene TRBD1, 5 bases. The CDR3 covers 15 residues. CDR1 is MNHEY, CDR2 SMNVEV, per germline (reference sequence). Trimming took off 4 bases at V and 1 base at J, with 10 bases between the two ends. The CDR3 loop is CASSYKTGNTGELFF. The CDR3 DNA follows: TGTGCCAGCAGTTATAAAACAGGGAACACCGGGGAGCTGTTTTTT.